Listed below are T cell receptor beta chains from one sample, sequenced in a study of T cell responses to AZD1222 COVID-19 vaccine. Sequenced by immunoSEQ multiplex PCR; TCRdb stores in-frame clones only, minus some. There are around 190,000 clones in the sample; around 88% occur only once, and approximately 0.5% lies in the top ten. Sequenced material: peripheral blood, taken on day 0 of AZD1222 vaccination. The receptor source for this set is an adult in good health. CDR3s include the opening cysteine and the closing phenylalanine or tryptophan. Each record gives: J gene, clone size, D gene, V gene, CDR3 DNA, CDR3 protein. The D gene is left open where the match is weak. The size field is filled for only some rows; it gives once, few, many or a size class.

j_call: TRBJ2-1
clone_size: .
d_call: TRBD2
v_call: TRBV27
cdr3_nt: TGTGCCAGCAGTTACCGAAGCGGGAGGGGCGACAATGAGCAGTTCTTC
cdr3_aa: CASSYRSGRGDNEQFF

j_call: TRBJ2-6
clone_size: few
d_call: .
v_call: TRBV2
cdr3_nt: TGTGCCACCTCTGGGGCCAACGTCCTGACTTTC
cdr3_aa: CATSGANVLTF

j_call: TRBJ1-1
clone_size: .
d_call: .
v_call: TRBV6-1
cdr3_nt: TGTGCCAGCAGTGAAAAGGCTTGGGAAGCTTTCTTT
cdr3_aa: CASSEKAWEAFF

j_call: TRBJ1-5
clone_size: .
d_call: TRBD1
v_call: TRBV28
cdr3_nt: TGTGCCAGCAGTACTGGACAGGGGGCAGGCAATCAGCCCCAGCATTTT
cdr3_aa: CASSTGQGAGNQPQHF

j_call: TRBJ2-2
clone_size: .
d_call: .
v_call: TRBV6-4
cdr3_nt: TGTGCCAGCAGTGACTCGATGGGGGAGCTGTTTTTT
cdr3_aa: CASSDSMGELFF

j_call: TRBJ2-1
clone_size: once
d_call: .
v_call: TRBV19
cdr3_nt: TGTGCCAGTAGTGTAGGGATACTAGCAAATGAGCAGTTCTTC
cdr3_aa: CASSVGILANEQFF

j_call: TRBJ1-1
clone_size: .
d_call: .
v_call: TRBV2
cdr3_nt: TGTGCCAGCAGTGTGCTGGCCACGAACACTGAAGCTTTCTTT
cdr3_aa: CASSVLATNTEAFF

j_call: TRBJ2-5
clone_size: .
d_call: .
v_call: TRBV5-1
cdr3_nt: TGCGCCAGCAGCTTGTCAGGGTCCCAAGAGACCCAGTACTTC
cdr3_aa: CASSLSGSQETQYF

j_call: TRBJ2-7
clone_size: once
d_call: .
v_call: TRBV10-3
cdr3_nt: TGTGCCATCAGTTCAATCCTATACGAGCAGTACTTC
cdr3_aa: CAISSILYEQYF

j_call: TRBJ2-3
clone_size: .
d_call: .
v_call: TRBV15
cdr3_nt: TGTGCCACCAGCAGCGGAGGGGCAAGAGATACGCAGTATTTT
cdr3_aa: CATSSGGARDTQYF

j_call: TRBJ2-1
clone_size: .
d_call: .
v_call: TRBV4-2
cdr3_nt: TGTGCCAGCAGCCCTCTGGGACGCAGCTCCTACAATGAGCAGTTCTTC
cdr3_aa: CASSPLGRSSYNEQFF

j_call: TRBJ2-7
clone_size: few
d_call: TRBD2
v_call: TRBV6-5
cdr3_nt: TGTGCCAGCAGTTACTCCGCTAGCGGGAGTGGCGAGCAGTACTTC
cdr3_aa: CASSYSASGSGEQYF

j_call: TRBJ1-4
clone_size: .
d_call: TRBD1
v_call: TRBV28
cdr3_nt: TGTGCCAGCAGTCCTAGAGGGACAGGGGGGGAAAAACTGTTTTTT
cdr3_aa: CASSPRGTGGEKLFF

j_call: TRBJ2-7
clone_size: .
d_call: TRBD2
v_call: TRBV9
cdr3_nt: TGTGCCAGCAGCGTAGGCGGGGGTACCTACGAGCAGTACTTC
cdr3_aa: CASSVGGGTYEQYF

j_call: TRBJ1-6
clone_size: .
d_call: .
v_call: TRBV5-1
cdr3_nt: TGCGCCAGCAGCTGGCCCGATCTGGGCAGGGTTTCACCCCTCCACTTT
cdr3_aa: CASSWPDLGRVSPLHF

j_call: TRBJ2-5
clone_size: few
d_call: .
v_call: TRBV7-7
cdr3_nt: TGTGCTAGCAGCTTAGTCGCCGAGGGTGGGCGAGAGACCCAGTACTTC
cdr3_aa: CASSLVAEGGRETQYF

j_call: TRBJ1-6
clone_size: few
d_call: TRBD1
v_call: TRBV7-9
cdr3_nt: TGTGCCAGCAGCTCAAGACAGGGATCCTCCTATAATTCACCCCTCCACTTT
cdr3_aa: CASSSRQGSSYNSPLHF

j_call: TRBJ2-3
clone_size: .
d_call: .
v_call: TRBV9
cdr3_nt: TGTGCCAGCAGCGTAGGAGTAGGGGCTAGCACAGATACGCAGTATTTT
cdr3_aa: CASSVGVGASTDTQYF

j_call: TRBJ2-1
clone_size: .
d_call: .
v_call: TRBV7-8
cdr3_nt: TGTGCCAGCAGCTTAGCGTTAGGGGTTGAGCAGTTCTTC
cdr3_aa: CASSLALGVEQFF

j_call: TRBJ2-1
clone_size: once
d_call: TRBD1
v_call: TRBV10-3
cdr3_nt: TGTGCCATCAGCCCCATCACAGGGGGCTCCTACAATGAGCAGTTCTTC
cdr3_aa: CAISPITGGSYNEQFF

j_call: TRBJ1-1
clone_size: .
d_call: .
v_call: TRBV11-1
cdr3_nt: TGTGCCAGCAGCTTGGTAAGAGGGGAGGCTGAAGCTTTCTTT
cdr3_aa: CASSLVRGEAEAFF

j_call: TRBJ1-2
clone_size: .
d_call: .
v_call: TRBV3-1/TRBV3-2
cdr3_nt: TGTGCCAGCAGCCGTCGGAGCTATGGCTACACCTTC
cdr3_aa: CASSRRSYGYTF

j_call: TRBJ1-1
clone_size: .
d_call: .
v_call: TRBV30
cdr3_nt: TGTGCCTGCCCAGGGCCCACTGAAGCTTTCTTT
cdr3_aa: CACPGPTEAFF

j_call: TRBJ2-7
clone_size: .
d_call: .
v_call: TRBV9
cdr3_nt: TGTGCCAGCAGCGTAGAGCCGGGATGGTACGAGCAGTACTTC
cdr3_aa: CASSVEPGWYEQYF

j_call: TRBJ1-2
clone_size: once
d_call: .
v_call: TRBV7-8
cdr3_nt: TGTGCCAGCAGCTCCCAGGGGCGAGGCTATGGCTACACCTTC
cdr3_aa: CASSSQGRGYGYTF

j_call: TRBJ2-5
clone_size: few
d_call: TRBD2
v_call: TRBV7-7
cdr3_nt: TGTGCTAGCAGCTTAGCGGGGGGGCAGAGAGAGACCCAGTACTTC
cdr3_aa: CASSLAGGQRETQYF

j_call: TRBJ1-4
clone_size: .
d_call: .
v_call: TRBV5-1
cdr3_nt: TGCGCCAGCAGCTTGGGAGACGGTGCAACTAATGAAAAACTGTTTTTT
cdr3_aa: CASSLGDGATNEKLFF

j_call: TRBJ1-1
clone_size: once
d_call: .
v_call: TRBV3-1/TRBV3-2
cdr3_nt: TGTGCCAGCAGCCAAGGGGGGGGTACTGAAGCTTTCTTT
cdr3_aa: CASSQGGGTEAFF

j_call: TRBJ1-1
clone_size: .
d_call: TRBD1
v_call: TRBV7-9
cdr3_nt: TGTGCCAGCAGGCATAACAGGGGGCAGTACACTGAAGCTTTCTTT
cdr3_aa: CASRHNRGQYTEAFF

j_call: TRBJ2-1
clone_size: .
d_call: TRBD2
v_call: TRBV6-5
cdr3_nt: TGTGCCAGCCAGCCCCTCAGCGGGAGTAACAATGAGCAGTTCTTC
cdr3_aa: CASQPLSGSNNEQFF

j_call: TRBJ1-2
clone_size: .
d_call: .
v_call: TRBV6-5
cdr3_nt: TGTGCCAGCAGTTTCATCCGGGACGGCTATGGCTACACCTTC
cdr3_aa: CASSFIRDGYGYTF

j_call: TRBJ2-1
clone_size: .
d_call: TRBD2
v_call: TRBV7-6
cdr3_nt: TGTGCCAGCAGCGCGCTGAGCGGGGGCTCCTACAATGAGCAGTTCTTC
cdr3_aa: CASSALSGGSYNEQFF

j_call: TRBJ2-2
clone_size: .
d_call: .
v_call: TRBV19
cdr3_nt: TGTGCCAGTAGTCGGGTAGGGAACACCGGGGAGCTGTTTTTT
cdr3_aa: CASSRVGNTGELFF